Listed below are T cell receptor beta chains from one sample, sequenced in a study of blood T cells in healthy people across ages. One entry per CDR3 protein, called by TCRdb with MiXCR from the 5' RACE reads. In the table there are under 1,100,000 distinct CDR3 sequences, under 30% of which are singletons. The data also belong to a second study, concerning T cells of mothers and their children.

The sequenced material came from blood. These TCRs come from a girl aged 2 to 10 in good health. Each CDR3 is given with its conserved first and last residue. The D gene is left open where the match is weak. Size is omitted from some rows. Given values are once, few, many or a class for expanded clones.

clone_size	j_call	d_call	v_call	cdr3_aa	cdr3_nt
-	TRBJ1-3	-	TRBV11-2	CASSLKLNTIYF	TGTGCCAGCAGCTTAAAACTAAACACCATATATTTT
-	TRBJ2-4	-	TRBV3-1	CASSQDLPLGPVEWGIQYF	TGTGCCAGCAGCCAAGATCTTCCCCTTGGGCCCGTAGAGTGGGGCATTCAGTACTTC
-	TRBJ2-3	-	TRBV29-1	CSVPVTDAQYF	TGCAGCGTTCCGGTCACAGATGCGCAGTATTTT
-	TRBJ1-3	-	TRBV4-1	CASSQDRAGQLLQLSLGNTIYF	TGCGCCAGCAGCCAAGATCGGGCGGGACAACTTCTCCAGTTATCTCTCGGAAACACCATATATTTT
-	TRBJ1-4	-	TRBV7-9	CASRGADFTTNEKLFF	TGTGCCAGCAGAGGGGCAGACTTTACAACTAATGAAAAACTGTTTTTT
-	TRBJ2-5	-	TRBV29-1	CSYHSGEETQYF	TGCAGTTACCATTCGGGGGAGGAGACCCAGTACTTC
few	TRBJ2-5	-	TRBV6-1	CASSSPEGTTFLYQETQYF	TGTGCCAGCTCTAGTCCGGAAGGGACAACTTTTTTGTACCAAGAGACCCAGTACTTC
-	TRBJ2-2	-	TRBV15	CATRAPPRDSQNTGELFF	TGTGCCACCAGGGCCCCCCCGCGGGACAGCCAGAACACCGGGGAGCTGTTTTTT
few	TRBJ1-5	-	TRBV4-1	CASSQDHRINQPQHF	TGCGCCAGCAGCCAAGACCACCGAATCAATCAGCCCCAGCATTTT
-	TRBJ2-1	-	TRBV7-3	CASSLTLDYNEQFF	TGTGCCAGCAGCTTAACCCTCGACTACAATGAGCAGTTCTTC
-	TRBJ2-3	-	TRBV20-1	CSAGGWGSSTDTQYF	TGCAGTGCAGGGGGATGGGGATCCTCCACAGATACGCAGTATTTT
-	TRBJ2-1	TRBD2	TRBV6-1	CASGRGISGYNEQFF	TGTGCCAGCGGCAGAGGTATTAGCGGGTACAATGAGCAGTTCTTC
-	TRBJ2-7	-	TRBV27	CASRGPTYEQYF	TGTGCCAGCAGGGGGCCCACCTACGAGCAGTACTTC
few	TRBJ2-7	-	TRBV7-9	CASSFDLGHEQYF	TGTGCCAGCAGCTTCGACTTGGGCCACGAGCAGTACTTC
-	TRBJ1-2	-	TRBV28	CASSHRVYGYTF	TGTGCCAGCAGTCATCGAGTCTATGGCTACACCTTC
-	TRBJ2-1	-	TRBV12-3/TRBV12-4	CASSFPRVSTYNEQFF	TGTGCCAGCAGTTTCCCCAGGGTTTCTACCTACAATGAGCAGTTCTTC
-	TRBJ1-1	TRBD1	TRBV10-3	CAISGADRDDTEAFF	TGTGCCATCAGTGGCGCGGACAGGGACGACACTGAAGCTTTCTTT
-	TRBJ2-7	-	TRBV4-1	CASSSRLEEPYEQYF	TGCGCCAGCAGCTCCCGACTAGAGGAGCCTTACGAGCAGTACTTC
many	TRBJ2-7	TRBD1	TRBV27	CASSPGQGYEQYF	TGTGCCAGCAGCCCAGGACAGGGCTACGAGCAGTACTTC
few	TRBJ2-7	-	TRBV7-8	CASSLERGPDYEQYF	TGTGCCAGCAGCTTAGAGAGAGGGCCGGACTACGAGCAGTACTTC
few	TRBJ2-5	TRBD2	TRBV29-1	CSVVWAGDGETQYF	TGCAGCGTTGTGTGGGCGGGAGATGGGGAGACCCAGTACTTC
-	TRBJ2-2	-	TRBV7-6	CASSFGQENTGELFF	TGTGCCAGCAGCTTTGGTCAGGAGAACACCGGGGAGCTGTTTTTT
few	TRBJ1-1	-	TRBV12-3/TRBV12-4	CASSPGGFADTEAFF	TGTGCCAGCTCGCCGGGCGGGTTCGCGGACACTGAAGCTTTCTTT
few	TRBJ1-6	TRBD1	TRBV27	CASTWGQGGSPLHF	TGTGCCAGCACTTGGGGACAGGGAGGTTCACCCCTCCACTTT
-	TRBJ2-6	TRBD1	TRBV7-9	CASSLVGDRGAISGANVLTF	TGTGCCAGCAGCTTAGTCGGGGACAGGGGGGCCATCTCTGGGGCCAACGTCCTGACTTTC
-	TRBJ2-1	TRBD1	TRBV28	CASSFLGQGATEQFF	TGTGCCAGCAGTTTTTTGGGACAGGGGGCAACGGAGCAGTTCTTC
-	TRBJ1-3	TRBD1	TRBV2	CASSQGTASVGNTIYF	TGTGCCAGCAGTCAAGGGACAGCGAGCGTTGGAAACACCATATATTTT
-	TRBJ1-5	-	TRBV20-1	CSARGAWGGNQPQHF	TGCAGTGCTAGAGGGGCGTGGGGGGGCAATCAGCCCCAGCATTTT
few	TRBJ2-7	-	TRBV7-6	CASRGLHEQYF	TGTGCCAGCCGGGGTCTCCACGAGCAGTACTTC
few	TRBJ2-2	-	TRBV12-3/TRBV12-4	CASRGVASEGELFF	TGTGCCAGCAGGGGAGTAGCCTCCGAGGGGGAGCTGTTTTTT
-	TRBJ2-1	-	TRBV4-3	CASSQEVTAYNEQFF	TGCGCCAGCAGCCAAGAGGTAACAGCCTACAATGAGCAGTTCTTC
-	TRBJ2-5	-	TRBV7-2	CATGQSQETQYF	TGTGCCACCGGACAGTCACAAGAGACCCAGTACTTC
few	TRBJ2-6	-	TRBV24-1	CATSEDSGYGVYGANVLTF	TGTGCCACCAGTGAGGACTCCGGGTACGGGGTTTATGGGGCCAACGTCCTGACTTTC
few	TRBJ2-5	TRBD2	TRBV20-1	CSARYGRGETQYF	TGCAGTGCTAGATATGGGAGGGGAGAGACCCAGTACTTC
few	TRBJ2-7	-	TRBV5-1	CASRLDKFNEQYF	TGCGCCAGCAGGTTGGACAAATTCAACGAGCAGTACTTC
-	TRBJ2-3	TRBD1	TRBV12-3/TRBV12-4	CASREGQGDPDTQYF	TGTGCCAGCAGGGAAGGACAGGGGGACCCAGATACGCAGTATTTT
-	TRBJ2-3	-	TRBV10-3	CAIQGGTDTQYF	TGTGCCATCCAAGGAGGCACAGATACGCAGTATTTT
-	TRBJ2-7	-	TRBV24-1	CATSADSLYEQYF	TGTGCCACCAGTGCGGACAGCCTCTACGAGCAGTACTTC
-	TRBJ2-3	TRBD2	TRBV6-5	CASSYSGGEGDTQYF	TGTGCCAGCAGTTACTCGGGCGGGGAGGGAGATACGCAGTATTTT
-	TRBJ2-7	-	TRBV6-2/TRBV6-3	CASSYMFEQYF	TGTGCCAGCAGTTATATGTTTGAGCAGTACTTC
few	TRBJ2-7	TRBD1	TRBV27	CASSGDRVKCEQYF	TGTGCCAGCAGTGGCGACAGGGTTAAGTGCGAGCAGTACTTC
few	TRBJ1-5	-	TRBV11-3	CASSIHFGRDQPQHF	TGTGCCAGCAGCATACATTTTGGGAGGGATCAGCCCCAGCATTTT
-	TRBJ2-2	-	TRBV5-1	CASSLFGPTNTGELFF	TGCGCCAGCAGCTTGTTCGGTCCGACCAACACCGGGGAGCTGTTTTTT
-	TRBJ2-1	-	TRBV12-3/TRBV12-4	CASTYPPPSYNEQFF	TGTGCCAGCACGTATCCACCACCCTCCTACAATGAGCAGTTCTTC
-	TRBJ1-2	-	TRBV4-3	CASSPIKGNYGYTF	TGCGCCAGCAGCCCAATAAAAGGGAACTATGGCTACACCTTC
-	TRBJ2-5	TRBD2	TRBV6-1	CASSVGTGGLETQYF	TGTGCCAGCAGTGTAGGGACCGGGGGGTTGGAGACCCAGTACTTC
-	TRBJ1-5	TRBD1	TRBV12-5	CASGPRQGQPQHF	TGTGCTAGTGGTCCCAGACAGGGTCAGCCCCAGCATTTT
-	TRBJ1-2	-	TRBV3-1	CASSQEGEKLTYGYTF	TGTGCCAGCAGCCAAGAAGGGGAGAAACTCACCTATGGCTACACCTTC
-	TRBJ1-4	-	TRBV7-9	CASTPNRDEKLFF	TGTGCCAGCACGCCGAACAGAGACGAAAAACTGTTTTTT
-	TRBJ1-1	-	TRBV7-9	CASSLSVWRDNTEAFF	TGTGCCAGCAGCTTGAGTGTTTGGAGGGATAACACTGAAGCTTTCTTT
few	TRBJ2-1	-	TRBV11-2	CASSLGRVSYNEQFF	TGTGCCAGCAGCTTAGGTAGGGTCTCCTACAATGAGCAGTTCTTC
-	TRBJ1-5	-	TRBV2	CASSERGNQPQHF	TGTGCCAGCAGTGAACGGGGCAATCAGCCCCAGCATTTT
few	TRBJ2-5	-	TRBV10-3	CAISAARVSETQYF	TGTGCCATCAGTGCCGCTAGGGTATCGGAGACCCAGTACTTC
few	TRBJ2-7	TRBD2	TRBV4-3	CASSYGLAGGGSYEQYF	TGCGCCAGCAGCTACGGACTGGCGGGGGGGGGCTCCTACGAGCAGTACTTC
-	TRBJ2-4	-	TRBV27	CASSLDRSNIQYF	TGTGCCAGCAGTTTGGACCGTAGCAACATTCAGTACTTC
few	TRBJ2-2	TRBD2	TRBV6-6	CASRATSGLTGELFF	TGTGCCAGCAGGGCGACTAGCGGGTTAACCGGGGAGCTGTTTTTT
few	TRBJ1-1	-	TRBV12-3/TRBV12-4	CASTRDRTAFF	TGTGCCAGCACCCGCGACCGTACAGCTTTCTTT
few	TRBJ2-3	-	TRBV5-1	CASSTGTSTDTQYF	TGCGCCAGCAGCACCGGGACTAGCACAGATACGCAGTATTTT